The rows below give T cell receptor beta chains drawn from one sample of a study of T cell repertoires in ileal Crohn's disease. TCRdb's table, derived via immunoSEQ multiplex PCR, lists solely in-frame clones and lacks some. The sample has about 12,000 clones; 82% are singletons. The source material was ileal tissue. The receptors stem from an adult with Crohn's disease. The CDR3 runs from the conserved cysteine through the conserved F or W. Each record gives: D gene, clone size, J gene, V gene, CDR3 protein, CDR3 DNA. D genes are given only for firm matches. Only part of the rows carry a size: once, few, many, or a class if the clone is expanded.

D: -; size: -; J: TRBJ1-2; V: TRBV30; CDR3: CAWSGDTNYGYTF; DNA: TGTGCCTGGAGTGGGGACACTAACTATGGCTACACCTTC
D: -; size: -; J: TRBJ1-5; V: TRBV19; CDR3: CASSTANGKPQHF; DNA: TGTGCCAGTAGTACCGCGAACGGGAAGCCCCAGCATTTT
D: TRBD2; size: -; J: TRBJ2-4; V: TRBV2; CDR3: CASSISGSFAKNIQYF; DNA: TGTGCCAGCAGTATTAGCGGGAGCTTTGCCAAAAACATTCAGTACTTC
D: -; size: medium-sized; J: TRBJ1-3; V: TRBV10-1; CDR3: CASSGGSRSGNTIYF; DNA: TGCGCCAGCAGTGGGGGCTCCCGCTCTGGAAACACCATATATTTT
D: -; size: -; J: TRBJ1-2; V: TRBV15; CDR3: CATSRGGGGSYGYTF; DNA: TGTGCCACCAGCAGAGGGGGGGGAGGAAGCTATGGCTACACCTTC
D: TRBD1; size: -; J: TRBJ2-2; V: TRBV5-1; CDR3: CASSQTTGASTGELFF; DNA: TGCGCCAGCAGCCAAACGACAGGGGCGAGCACCGGGGAGCTGTTTTTT
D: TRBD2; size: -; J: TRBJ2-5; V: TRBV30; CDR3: CAWSVGGGQETQYF; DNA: TGTGCCTGGAGTGTCGGCGGGGGCCAAGAGACCCAGTACTTC
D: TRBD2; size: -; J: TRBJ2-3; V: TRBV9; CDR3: CASSVVGTSGADTQYF; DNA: TGTGCCAGCAGCGTAGTCGGCACTAGCGGAGCAGATACGCAGTATTTT
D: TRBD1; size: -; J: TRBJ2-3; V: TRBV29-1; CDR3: CSVWTGATDTQYF; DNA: TGCAGCGTTTGGACAGGGGCCACAGATACGCAGTATTTT
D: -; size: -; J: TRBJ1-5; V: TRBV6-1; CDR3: CASSEAQEWQPQHF; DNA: TGTGCCAGCAGTGAAGCGCAGGAATGGCAGCCCCAGCATTTT
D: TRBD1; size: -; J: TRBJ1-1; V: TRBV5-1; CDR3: CASSLHGTGDTEAFF; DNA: TGCGCCAGCAGCCTACACGGGACAGGGGACACTGAAGCTTTCTTT
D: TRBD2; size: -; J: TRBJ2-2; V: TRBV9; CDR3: CASNEAGRNTGELFF; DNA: TGTGCCAGCAATGAAGCGGGACGCAACACCGGGGAGCTGTTTTTT
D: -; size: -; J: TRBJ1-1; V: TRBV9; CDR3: CASSVGGRNTEAFF; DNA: TGTGCCAGCAGCGTAGGAGGGCGGAACACTGAAGCTTTCTTT
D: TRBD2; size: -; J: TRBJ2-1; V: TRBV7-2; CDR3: CASSLDGASGALSKFF; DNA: TGTGCCAGCAGCTTAGACGGGGCTAGCGGGGCCCTCAGTAAGTTCTTC
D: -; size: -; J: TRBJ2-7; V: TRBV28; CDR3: CASSLSPGSEQYF; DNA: TGTGCCAGCAGTTTATCGCCGGGGAGCGAGCAGTACTTC
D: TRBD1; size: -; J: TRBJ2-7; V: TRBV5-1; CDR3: CASSLADRSERYF; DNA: TGCGCCAGCAGCCTCGCGGACAGGTCGGAGCGGTACTTC
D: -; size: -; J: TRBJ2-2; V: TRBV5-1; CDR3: CASSLGARASTGELFF; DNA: TGCGCCAGCAGCTTGGGGGCGCGGGCCTCCACCGGGGAGCTGTTTTTT
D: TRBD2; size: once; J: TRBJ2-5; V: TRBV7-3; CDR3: CASSRGTSGETQYF; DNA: TGTGCCAGCAGCCGAGGGACTAGCGGGGAGACCCAGTACTTC
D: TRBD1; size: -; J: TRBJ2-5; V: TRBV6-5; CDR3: CASRTTGKIETQYF; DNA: TGTGCCAGCAGAACGACAGGGAAGATTGAGACCCAGTACTTC
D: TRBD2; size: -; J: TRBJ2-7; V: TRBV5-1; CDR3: CASSLVPAGGPIEQYF; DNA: TGCGCCAGCAGCTTGGTGCCAGCGGGAGGGCCAATCGAGCAGTACTTC
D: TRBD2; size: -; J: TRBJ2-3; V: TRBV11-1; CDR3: CASSWGNTSGRATDTQYF; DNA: TGTGCCAGCAGCTGGGGAAATACTAGCGGGAGGGCTACAGATACGCAGTATTTT
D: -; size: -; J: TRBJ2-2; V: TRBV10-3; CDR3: CAISDQNRALGELFF; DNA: TGTGCCATCAGTGACCAGAACAGGGCCCTCGGGGAGCTGTTTTTT
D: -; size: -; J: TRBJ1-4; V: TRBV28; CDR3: CASSLSGQPQLFF; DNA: TGTGCCAGCAGTCTCTCGGGACAACCTCAGCTGTTTTTT
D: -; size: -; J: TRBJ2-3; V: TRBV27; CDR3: CASMRTLYTDTQYF; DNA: TGTGCCAGCATGAGGACTCTGTACACAGATACGCAGTATTTT
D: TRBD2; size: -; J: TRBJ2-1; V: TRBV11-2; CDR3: CASSLAGSGTYNEQFF; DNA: TGTGCCAGCAGCTTAGCTGGTAGCGGGACTTACAATGAGCAGTTCTTC
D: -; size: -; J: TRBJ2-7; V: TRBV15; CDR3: CATSRDLISYEQYF; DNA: TGTGCCACCAGCAGAGATCTAATCTCCTACGAGCAGTACTTC
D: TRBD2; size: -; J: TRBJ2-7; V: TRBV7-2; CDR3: CASSLGGAGGAYEQYF; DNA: TGTGCCAGCAGCTTAGGTGGAGCGGGAGGTGCCTACGAGCAGTACTTC
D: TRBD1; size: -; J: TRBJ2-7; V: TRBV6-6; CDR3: CASSYSGQGPYEQYF; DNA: TGTGCCAGCAGTTACTCGGGACAGGGTCCCTACGAGCAGTACTTC
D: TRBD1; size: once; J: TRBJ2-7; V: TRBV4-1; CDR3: CASSQADRGTYEQYF; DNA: TGCGCCAGCAGCCAAGCGGACAGGGGGACCTACGAGCAGTACTTC
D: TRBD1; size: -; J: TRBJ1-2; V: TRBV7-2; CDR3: CASSLDRGKGYTF; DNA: TGTGCCAGCAGCCTGGACAGGGGAAAAGGCTACACCTTC
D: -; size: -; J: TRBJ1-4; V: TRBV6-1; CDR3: CASSRQSHEKLFF; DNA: TGTGCCAGCAGTCGACAATCGCATGAAAAACTGTTTTTT
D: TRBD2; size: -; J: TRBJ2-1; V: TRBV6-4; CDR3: CASISSGLVNEQFF; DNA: TGTGCCAGCATTTCTTCGGGACTAGTCAATGAGCAGTTCTTC
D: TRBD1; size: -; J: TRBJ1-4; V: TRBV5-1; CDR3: CASSPGQGDEKLFF; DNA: TGCGCCAGCAGCCCGGGACAGGGTGATGAAAAACTGTTTTTT
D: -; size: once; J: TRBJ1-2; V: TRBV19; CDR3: CASSFGPQGYGYTF; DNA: TGTGCCAGTAGTTTCGGACCTCAGGGCTATGGCTACACCTTC
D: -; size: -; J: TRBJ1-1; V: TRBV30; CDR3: CAWTSGMNTEAFF; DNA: TGTGCCTGGACGTCGGGGATGAACACTGAAGCTTTCTTT
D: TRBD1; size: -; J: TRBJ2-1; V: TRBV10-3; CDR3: CAISGDRGRGRVGNEQFF; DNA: TGTGCCATCAGTGGTGACAGGGGGCGAGGGAGGGTCGGGAATGAGCAGTTCTTC
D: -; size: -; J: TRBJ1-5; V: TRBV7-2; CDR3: CASSPPDQPQHF; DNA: TGTGCCAGCAGCCCCCCGGATCAGCCCCAGCATTTT
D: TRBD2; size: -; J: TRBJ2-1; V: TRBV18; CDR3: CASSPRLAMDNEQFF; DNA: TGTGCCAGCTCACCACGACTAGCGATGGACAATGAGCAGTTCTTC
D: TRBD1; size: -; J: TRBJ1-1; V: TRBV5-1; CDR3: CASSEQGVGTEAFF; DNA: TGCGCCAGCAGCGAACAGGGGGTGGGCACTGAAGCTTTCTTT
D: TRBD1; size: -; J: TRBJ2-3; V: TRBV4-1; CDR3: CASSHPGQGADTQYF; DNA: TGCGCCAGCAGCCACCCCGGACAGGGGGCAGATACGCAGTATTTT
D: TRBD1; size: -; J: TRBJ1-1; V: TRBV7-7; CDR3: CASSKDRGTEAFF; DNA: TGTGCTAGCAGCAAAGACAGGGGCACTGAAGCTTTCTTT
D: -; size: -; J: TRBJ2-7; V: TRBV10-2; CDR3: CASITGGAYEQYF; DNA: TGCGCCAGCATTACAGGGGGGGCCTACGAGCAGTACTTC
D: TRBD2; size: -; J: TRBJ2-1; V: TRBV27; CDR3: CASSFWGRLADDNEQFF; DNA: TGTGCCAGCAGTTTTTGGGGTAGACTAGCTGACGACAATGAGCAGTTCTTC
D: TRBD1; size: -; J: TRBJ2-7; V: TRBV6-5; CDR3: CASSQDRFSYEQYF; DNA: TGTGCCAGCAGTCAGGACAGGTTCTCCTACGAGCAGTACTTC
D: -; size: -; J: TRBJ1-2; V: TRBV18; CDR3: CASSPGQNPNYGYTF; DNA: TGTGCCAGCTCACCCGGACAAAACCCTAACTATGGCTACACCTTC
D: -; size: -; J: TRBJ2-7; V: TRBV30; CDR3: CAWSSGYEQYF; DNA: TGTGCCTGGAGTTCAGGGTACGAGCAGTACTTC
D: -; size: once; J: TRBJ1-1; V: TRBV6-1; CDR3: CASSSDGWTEAFF; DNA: TGTGCCAGCAGTAGCGATGGTTGGACTGAAGCTTTCTTT
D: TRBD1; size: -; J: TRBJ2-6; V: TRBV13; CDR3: CASSTRATGYYSGANVLTF; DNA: TGTGCCAGCAGCACAAGGGCGACAGGGTATTATTCTGGGGCCAACGTCCTGACTTTC
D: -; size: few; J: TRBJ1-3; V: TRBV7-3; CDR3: CASSSDYSGNTIYF; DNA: TGTGCCAGCAGCTCGGACTACTCTGGAAACACCATATATTTT
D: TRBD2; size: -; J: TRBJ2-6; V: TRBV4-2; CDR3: CASSQPTSVSGANVLTF; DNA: TGTGCCAGCAGCCAACCGACTAGCGTCTCTGGGGCCAACGTCCTGACTTTC
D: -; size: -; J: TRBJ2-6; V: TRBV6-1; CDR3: CASSVTATSEANVLTF; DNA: TGTGCCAGCAGTGTGACTGCCACCTCTGAGGCCAACGTCCTGACTTTC
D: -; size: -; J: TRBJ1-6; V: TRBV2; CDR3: CASSFIRTYNSPLHF; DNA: TGTGCCAGCAGCTTCATCAGGACCTATAATTCACCCCTCCACTTT
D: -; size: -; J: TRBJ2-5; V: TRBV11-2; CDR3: CASSLEFSGVLQETQYF; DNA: TGTGCCAGCAGCTTAGAATTTAGCGGAGTCCTTCAAGAGACCCAGTACTTC